Presented here are 19 T cell receptor beta chains from one specimen sequenced in a study of blood T cell repertoires in COVID-19. Profiled with immunoSEQ multiplex PCR; TCRdb holds only in-frame clones, not every one. The table shows under 300,000 clones, with 75% to 90% occurring only once. The source material was peripheral blood. The receptors here all came from a woman between 65 and 79 years old with COVID-19, enrolled during active disease.

V usage is TRBV5-6 and J usage is TRBJ1-2; the match to TRBD1 covers 8 bases. There are 13 residues in the CDR3. V trimming: 0 bases; J trimming: 5 bases; junction bases outside the gene matches: 0. Germline V gene sequence: CDR1 SGHDT, CDR2 YYEEEE. The CDR3 reads CASSLGTGYGYTF. The CDR3 coding sequence is TGTGCCAGCAGCTTGGGGACAGGGTATGGCTACACCTTC. Filled out from reference TRBV5-6 and TRBJ1-2, the complete variable domain reads DAGVTQSPTHLIKTRGQQVTLRCSPKSGHDTVSWYQQALGQGPQFIFQYYEEEERQRGNFPDRFSGHQFPNYSSELNVNALLLGDSALYLCASSLGTGYGYTFGSGTRLTVV.

V usage is TRBV10-3 and J usage is TRBJ1-5, with no clear D. This CDR3 has 13 amino acids. Trimming took 4 bases from V and 5 from J, leaving 9 bases between them. Germline V gives CDR1 ENHRY, CDR2 SYGVKD. The CDR3, as DNA: TGTGCCATCAGTGGGGGAGTAGATCAGCCCCAGCATTTT. Residues: CAISGGVDQPQHF.

The chain employs TRBV27 and TRBJ1-2; no reliable D call. Trimming removed 5 bases from V and 4 bases from J, with 17 bases in between. This CDR3 contains 15 residues. Germline-derived CDR1 and CDR2 are MNHEY and SMNVEV (reference sequence). CDR3 DNA: TGTGCCAGCAGTGCTAACAGCCGAGGGAGCTATGGCTACACCTTC. Amino acid sequence: CASSANSRGSYGYTF.

In this sample, this clone turned up a few times. The V gene is TRBV7-2, the J gene TRBJ2-7; 10 nucleotides agree with TRBD2. CDR1 SGHTA and CDR2 FQGNSA come from the germline V gene. V shed 2 bases and J 2 bases; nucleotides not matched to a gene: 9. The CDR3 extends over 17 amino acids. CDR3 in DNA: TGTGCCAGCAGCTTACAAGGTCTAGCGGGGGCTGCCTACGAGCAGTACTTC. Protein: CASSLQGLAGAAYEQYF.

This clone has only one observation. The chain couples TRBV5-1 to TRBJ1-2; D call uncertain. The CDR3 consists of 15 residues. Per the germline V gene, CDR1 is SGHRS and CDR2 is YFSETQ. The V gene lost 0 bases and the J gene lost 5 bases, with 14 bases spanning the gap. DNA for the CDR3: TGCGCCAGCAGCTTGGGCAGCGGGCGGGAATATGGCTACACCTTC. This codes for CASSLGSGREYGYTF.

The rearrangement links TRBV6-5 to TRBJ2-2; TRBD2 aligns across 11 bases. Germline CDR1 reads MNHEY; CDR2 reads SVGAGI. The CDR3 has 16 amino acids. V dropped 3 bases and J dropped 6; count of bases not matched to a gene: 6. DNA of the CDR3: TGTGCCAGCAGTTATATTAGCGGGGGGGCAGCCGGGGAGCTGTTTTTT. This gives the protein CASSYISGGAAGELFF.

V gene TRBV19 combines with J gene TRBJ1-5; no clear D. Trimming cost V 8 bases and J 2 bases, with 16 bases left between them. The CDR3 consists of 15 residues. Germline V CDR1 and CDR2: LNHDA, SQIVND (reference sequence). CDR3 nucleotide sequence: TGTGCCAGTCGATACCAGGCAGCGGGCAATCAGCCCCAGCATTTT. This sequence encodes CASRYQAAGNQPQHF. The complete variable domain, with remaining parts taken from reference TRBV19 and TRBJ1-5, reads DGGITQSPKYLFRKEGQNVTLSCEQNLNHDAMYWYRQDPGQGLRLIYYSQIVNDFQKGDIAEGYSVSREKKESFPLTVTSAQKNPTAFYLCASRYQAAGNQPQHFGDGTRLSIL.

This clone was found once. The rearrangement joins TRBV2 to TRBJ2-7; TRBD2 agrees at 7 bases. The CDR3 is 11 amino acids. Per germline, CDR1 SNHLY and CDR2 FYNNEI. Trimming cost V 8 bases and J 3 bases; bases outside gene matches: 1. For the CDR3, the DNA is TGTGCCAGCGGGGAGGGCTACGAGCAGTACTTC. Its protein is CASGEGYEQYF.

This chain connects TRBV13 to TRBJ1-2; 9 nucleotides match TRBD1. The CDR3 totals 17 residues. Germline trimming cut 6 bases from V and 0 bases from J; bases unmatched to any gene: 11. CDR1 PRHDT and CDR2 FYEKMQ come from the germline V gene (reference sequence). CDR3 nucleotides: TGTGCCAGCAGGCGGTCCGGGACAGGGACCGCTAACTATGGCTACACCTTC. Residues: CASRRSGTGTANYGYTF.

V usage is TRBV27 and J usage is TRBJ2-5; 12 nucleotides line up with TRBD1. The germline gives CDR1 MNHEY, CDR2 SMNVEV (reference sequence). V dropped 5 bases and J dropped 5; count of bases not matched to a gene: 9. The CDR3 is 16 residues long. DNA for the CDR3: TGTGCCAGCAGTCAGGCGGGGACAGGGGGCGAGGAGACCCAGTACTTC. Translated: CASSQAGTGGEETQYF.

V and J are TRBV7-8 and TRBJ1-6; weak D call: TRBD1 (5 bases). Per the germline V gene, CDR1 is SGHVS and CDR2 is FQNEAQ. CDR3 length: 15 amino acids. The ends were cut back, 0 bases at V and 8 bases at J, with 11 bases in the middle. CDR3 in DNA: TGTGCCAGCAGCTTAGCCGGGCAGGGTTATTCACCCCTCCACTTT. Its translation is CASSLAGQGYSPLHF.

This clone came up once. The V gene is TRBV18, the J gene TRBJ1-1; perhaps TRBD1 as D (6 bases). Trimming pared 5 bases from V and 6 bases from J, leaving 16 bases between. The CDR3 has 14 residues. CDR1 and CDR2 from the germline V gene are KGHSH and LQKENI. Here the CDR3 DNA reads TGTGCCAGCTCATACAGACAGGAGGCCGCTGAAGCTTTCTTT. This encodes CASSYRQEAAEAFF.

This clone was detected only once. The chain links TRBV2 to TRBJ2-5, with D unclear. The germline CDR1 and CDR2 sequences are SNHLY and FYNNEI. V lost 1 base and J lost 5, with 14 bases in between. This CDR3 is 15 amino acids long. CDR3 region: CASSEDGRVTETQYF. CDR3 sequence (DNA): TGTGCCAGCAGTGAAGATGGTCGAGTTACGGAGACCCAGTACTTC.

The V call is TRBV6-1, the J call TRBJ1-6, with D perhaps TRBD1 (5 bases). Germline V CDR1 and CDR2: MNHNS, SASEGT. V gave up 0 bases and J gave up 7 bases, with 10 bases separating them. The length of the CDR3 is 15 residues. CDR3 bases: TGTGCCAGCAGTGAAGCGGGGCAGGGAAATTCACCCCTCCACTTT. The encoded protein is CASSEAGQGNSPLHF.

The chain is built from TRBV3-1 (or the pseudogene TRBV3-2) and TRBJ1-2; D is possibly TRBD1 (5 bases). Germline values: CDR1 LGHDT, CDR2 YNNKEL (reference sequence). The CDR3 is 17 amino acids. Between the trimmed V and J ends, which lost 1 base and 3 bases, there was a span of 18 bases. CDR3 region: CASSQALPPTVHYGYTF. The CDR3 region has the DNA TGTGCCAGCAGCCAAGCGTTACCACCGACAGTTCACTATGGCTACACCTTC.

The chain recombines TRBV24-1 with TRBJ2-3, with D possibly TRBD2 on 5 matching bases. This CDR3 has 15 residues. Germline-derived CDR1 and CDR2 are KGHDR and SFDVKD. V was trimmed by 7 bases and J by 3 bases, leaving 16 bases between them. The CDR3 nucleotides read TGTGCCACCAGGTCCTGGTTCCCGGGAACAGATACGCAGTATTTT. Translating it yields CATRSWFPGTDTQYF.

The J gene is TRBJ2-3, the V gene TRBV5-1, with D perhaps TRBD2 (6 bases). The germline V gene encodes CDR1 SGHRS and CDR2 YFSETQ. Trimming took 4 bases from V and 0 from J, leaving 15 bases between them. The CDR3 is 16 residues long. The CDR3 spells CASSITGRQSTDTQYF. The DNA of the CDR3 is TGCGCCAGCAGCATTACCGGGAGACAGAGCACAGATACGCAGTATTTT. The full variable domain, its missing parts supplied by reference TRBV5-1 and TRBJ2-3, is KAGVTQTPRYLIKTRGQQVTLSCSPISGHRSVSWYQQTPGQGLQFLFEYFSETQRNKGNFPGRFSGRQFSNSRSEMNVSTLELGDSALYLCASSITGRQSTDTQYFGPGTRLTVL.

This clone was counted once. V is TRBV15 and J is TRBJ1-2; D is possibly TRBD1 (6 bases). This CDR3 has 13 amino acids. Trimming stripped 2 bases from V and 14 bases from J, with 18 bases between. CDR1 LNHNV and CDR2 YYDKDF come from the germline V gene (reference sequence). CDR3 DNA sequence: TGTGCCACCAGCAGAACCTCGGACAGACTCGGAACCTTC. It yields the protein CATSRTSDRLGTF.

This chain links TRBV6-6 with TRBJ1-2; 9 bases match TRBD1. The germline V gene has CDR1 MNHNY and CDR2 SVGAGI (reference sequence). Trimming removed 5 bases from V and 3 bases from J; junction bases left unmatched: 10. There are 16 residues in the CDR3. The CDR3 spells CASSGFGGQGDYGYTF. In DNA, the CDR3 is TGTGCCAGCAGTGGATTCGGGGGACAGGGCGACTATGGCTACACCTTC.